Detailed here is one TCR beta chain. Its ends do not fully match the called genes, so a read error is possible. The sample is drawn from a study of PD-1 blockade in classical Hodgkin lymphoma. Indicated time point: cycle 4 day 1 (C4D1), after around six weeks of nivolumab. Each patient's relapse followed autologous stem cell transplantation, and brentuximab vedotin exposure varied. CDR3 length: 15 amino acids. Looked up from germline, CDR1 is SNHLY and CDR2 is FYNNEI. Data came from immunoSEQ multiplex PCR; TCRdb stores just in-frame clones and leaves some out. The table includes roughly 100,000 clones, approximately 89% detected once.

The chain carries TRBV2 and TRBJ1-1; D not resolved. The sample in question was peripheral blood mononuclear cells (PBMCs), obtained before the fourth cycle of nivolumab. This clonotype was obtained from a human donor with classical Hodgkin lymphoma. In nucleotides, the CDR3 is TGTGTCAGCAGTGATGGGCCGGGCAGCCCCCGCGGAGCTTTCTTT. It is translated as CVSSDGPGSPRGAFF.